The TCR beta chain described here comes from a study of OX40 agonist ivuxolimab in advanced cancers. Concerning the study at large: Ivuxolimab was an agonistic, fully human IgG2 monoclonal antibody directed against OX40 (CD134), a costimulatory receptor. The paper describes the monotherapy dose-escalation part (N of about 47 patients) of the phase I trial of ivuxolimab. Three dose-escalation patients achieved partial responses, one with hepatocellular carcinoma and two with cutaneous melanoma. The purpose of peripheral TCRbeta sequencing was to test whether ivuxolimab changed TCR sequence diversity and led to clonal T-cell expansion. Of the approximately 54 patients in dose escalation, about 20 had hepatocellular carcinoma, roughly 15 had melanoma, 9 had renal cell carcinoma and 9 had head and neck cancer. Prior anti-PD-1, anti-PD-L1 or anti-CTLA-4 therapy was permitted, and checkpoint inhibitors had been received by around 40% of dose-escalation patients. In the dose-escalation cohort, 70% to 90% of patients were male, and the mean age was 60 years with a range of about 20 to 80. Intravenous ivuxolimab was administered to patients every 2 weeks at six dose levels: 0.01, 0.1, 0.3, 1.5, 3 and 10 mg/kg. What the study reported, not specific to this receptor: After ivuxolimab, expanded clones were on average more numerous among CD8+ T cells than among CD4+ T cells. Low levels of normalized T-cell clonal expansion were also seen in some nonresponding patients. Clonal expansion of both CD4+ and CD8+ blood T cells was observed from baseline to week 6 at doses 0.1 to 3.0 mg/kg. The antigen specificity of the peripheral T cells that underwent clonal expansion was not determined. In the 0.1-3.0 mg/kg groups, partial responders had among the lowest normalized peripheral clonal expansion, particularly in CD8+ T cells.

Concerning this clone itself: What antigen it recognizes has not been identified. Within one base of it there is no much larger clone, and no base qualities were kept.

The trial excluded patients who had a history of autoimmune disease or were on systemic immunosuppression. In every dose cohort, peripheral blood was drawn for TCR sequencing at baseline, cycle 4 day 1, and cycle 7 day 1. Samples were obtained from an open-label, multicenter, first-in-human phase I dose-escalation trial of ivuxolimab. Adults with locally advanced or metastatic melanoma, renal cell carcinoma, hepatocellular carcinoma or head and neck squamous cell carcinoma were enrolled in the trial. Before TCR sequencing, CD4+ and CD8+ T cells were separately sorted from peripheral blood. From the cysteine through the phenylalanine, the CDR3 covers 15 amino acids. Here the CDR3 DNA is all that survives: 45 bases in frame from base 1. The germline V gene (reference sequence) supplies CDR1 SEHNR and CDR2 FQNEAQ. Deletion took 4 bases off V and 4 bases off J, with a span of 17 bases between the germline ends.

For sequencing of the TCRbeta CDR3 region, genomic DNA was extracted from the sorted cells. TCRbeta CDR3 regions were sequenced using the immunoSEQ Assay. TCRdb stores this immuneACCESS table with in-frame sequences only. Part of the clones is absent; in the studies checked, under half of the shortfall reflects unresolved V genes, and no reason is known for the rest. The sample table shows tens of thousands of clones, and roughly nine tenths are seen once. The biggest ten clones account for around 28% of the sample. The sample here was CD4+ or CD8+ T cells sorted from blood, taken in a trial of the OX40 agonist ivuxolimab. Recombination joined TRBV7-9 with TRBJ2-7; TRBD1 is a possible D gene, resting on 5 matching bases. This TCR was sampled from an adult with an advanced solid tumor such as melanoma, head and neck, liver or kidney cancer. The nucleotide sequence is TGTGCCAGCAGCTCTCAGGGCCTAAATGGGTACGAGCAGTACTTC. This is translated as CASSSQGLNGYEQYF.